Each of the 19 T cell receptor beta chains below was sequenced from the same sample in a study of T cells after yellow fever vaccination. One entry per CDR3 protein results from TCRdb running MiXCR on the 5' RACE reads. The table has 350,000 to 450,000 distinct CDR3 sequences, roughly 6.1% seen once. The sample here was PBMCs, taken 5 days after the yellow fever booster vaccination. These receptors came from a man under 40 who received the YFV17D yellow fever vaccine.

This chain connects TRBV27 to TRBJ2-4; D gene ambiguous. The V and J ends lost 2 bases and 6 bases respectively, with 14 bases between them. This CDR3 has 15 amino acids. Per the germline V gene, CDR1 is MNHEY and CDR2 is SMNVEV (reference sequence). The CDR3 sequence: CASSLRRKNSNIQYF. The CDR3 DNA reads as TGTGCCAGCAGTTTACGCCGCAAGAACTCAAACATTCAGTACTTC.

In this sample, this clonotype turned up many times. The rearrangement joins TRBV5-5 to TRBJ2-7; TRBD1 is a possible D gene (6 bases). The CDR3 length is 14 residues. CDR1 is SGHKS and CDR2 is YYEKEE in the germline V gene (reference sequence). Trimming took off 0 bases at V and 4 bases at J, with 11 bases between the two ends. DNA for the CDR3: TGTGCCAGCAGCTTGGGCTACAGGGCTTACGAGCAGTACTTC. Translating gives CASSLGYRAYEQYF. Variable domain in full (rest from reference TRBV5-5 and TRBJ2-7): DAGVTQSPTHLIKTRGQQVTLRCSPISGHKSVSWYQQVLGQGPQFIFQYYEKEERGRGNFPDRFSARQFPNYSSELNVNALLLGDSALYLCASSLGYRAYEQYFGPGTRLTVT.

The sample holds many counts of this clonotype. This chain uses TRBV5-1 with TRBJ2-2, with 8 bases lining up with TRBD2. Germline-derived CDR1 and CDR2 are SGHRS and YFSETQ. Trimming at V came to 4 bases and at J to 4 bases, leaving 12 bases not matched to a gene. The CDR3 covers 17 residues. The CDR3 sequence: CASSVTPTSVRTGELFF. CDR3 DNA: TGCGCCAGCAGCGTAACGCCGACTAGCGTCCGCACCGGGGAGCTGTTTTTT.

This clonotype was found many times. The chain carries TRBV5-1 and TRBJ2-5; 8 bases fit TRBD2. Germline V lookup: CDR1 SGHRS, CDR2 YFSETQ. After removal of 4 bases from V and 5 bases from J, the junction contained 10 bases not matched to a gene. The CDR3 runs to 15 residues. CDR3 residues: CASSESGSGLETQYF. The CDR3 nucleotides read TGCGCCAGCAGCGAAAGCGGGAGCGGCTTGGAGACCCAGTACTTC.

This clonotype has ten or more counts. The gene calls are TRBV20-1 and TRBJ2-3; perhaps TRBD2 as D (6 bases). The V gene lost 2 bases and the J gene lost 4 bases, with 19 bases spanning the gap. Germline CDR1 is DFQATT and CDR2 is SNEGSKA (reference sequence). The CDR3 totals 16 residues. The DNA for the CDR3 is TGCAGTGCTAGAAACATACAGGAGGGTCTCGCAGATACGCAGTATTTT. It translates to CSARNIQEGLADTQYF.

The CDR3 loop reads CASGSEYF. As DNA, the CDR3 is TGTGCCAGCGGGAGTGAGTACTTC. The V call is TRBV5-8, the J call TRBJ2-7, with D possibly matching TRBD2 (5 bases). The CDR3 loop spans 8 amino acids. Trimming took 7 bases from V and 11 from J, leaving 7 bases between them. Germline V gene lookup returns CDR1 SGHTS and CDR2 YDEGEE.

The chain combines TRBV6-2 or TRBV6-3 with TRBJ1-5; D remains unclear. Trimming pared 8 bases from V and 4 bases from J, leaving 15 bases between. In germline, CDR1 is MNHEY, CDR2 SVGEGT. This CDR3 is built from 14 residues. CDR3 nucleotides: TGTGCCAGCTCGGAAGCCGGAGTTAATCAGCCCCAGCATTTT. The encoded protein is CASSEAGVNQPQHF.

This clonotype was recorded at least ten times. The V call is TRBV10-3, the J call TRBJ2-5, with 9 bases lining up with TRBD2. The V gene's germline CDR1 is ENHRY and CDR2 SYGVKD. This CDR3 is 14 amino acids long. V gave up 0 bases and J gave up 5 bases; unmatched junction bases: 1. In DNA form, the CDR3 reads TGTGCCATCAGTGAGTCGGCGGGAGGGGAGACCCAGTACTTC. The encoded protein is CAISESAGGETQYF.

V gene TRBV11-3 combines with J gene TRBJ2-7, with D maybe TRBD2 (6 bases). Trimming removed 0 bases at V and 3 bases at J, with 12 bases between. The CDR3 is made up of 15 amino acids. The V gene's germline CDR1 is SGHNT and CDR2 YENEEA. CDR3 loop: CASSLDSRRGYEQYF. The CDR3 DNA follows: TGTGCCAGCAGCTTAGACAGCAGGAGGGGCTACGAGCAGTACTTC.

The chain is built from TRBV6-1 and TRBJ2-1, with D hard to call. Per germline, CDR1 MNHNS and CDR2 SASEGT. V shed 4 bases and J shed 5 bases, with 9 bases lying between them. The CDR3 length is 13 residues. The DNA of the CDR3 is TGTGCCAGCAGTGTGTCCCAGGACAATGAGCAGTTCTTC. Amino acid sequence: CASSVSQDNEQFF.

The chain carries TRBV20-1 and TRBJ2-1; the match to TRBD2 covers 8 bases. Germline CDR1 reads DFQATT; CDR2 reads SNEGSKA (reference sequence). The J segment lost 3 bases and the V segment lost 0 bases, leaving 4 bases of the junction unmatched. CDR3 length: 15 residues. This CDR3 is CSAREGLAGYNEQFF. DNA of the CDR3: TGCAGTGCTAGAGAAGGGCTAGCGGGCTACAATGAGCAGTTCTTC.

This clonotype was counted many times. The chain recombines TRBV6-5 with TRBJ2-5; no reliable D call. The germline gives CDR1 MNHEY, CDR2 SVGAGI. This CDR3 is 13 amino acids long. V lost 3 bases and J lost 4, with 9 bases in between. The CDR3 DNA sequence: TGTGCCAGCAGTTATTCCACCAGAGAGACCCAGTACTTC. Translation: CASSYSTRETQYF.

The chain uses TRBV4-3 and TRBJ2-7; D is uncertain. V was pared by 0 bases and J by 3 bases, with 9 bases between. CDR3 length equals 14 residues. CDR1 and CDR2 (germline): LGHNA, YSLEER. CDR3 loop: CASSQESTGYEQYF. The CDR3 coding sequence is TGCGCCAGCAGCCAAGAAAGCACGGGCTACGAGCAGTACTTC.

CDR3 bases: TGTGCCATCAGTGTAGTAGGGGGTGGCTACACCTTC. Its protein is CAISVVGGGYTF. The V gene is TRBV10-3, the J gene TRBJ1-2; D may be TRBD1 (6 bases). Looked up from germline, CDR1 is ENHRY and CDR2 is SYGVKD. The CDR3 is 12 amino acids. V lost 4 bases and J lost 7, with 10 bases in between.

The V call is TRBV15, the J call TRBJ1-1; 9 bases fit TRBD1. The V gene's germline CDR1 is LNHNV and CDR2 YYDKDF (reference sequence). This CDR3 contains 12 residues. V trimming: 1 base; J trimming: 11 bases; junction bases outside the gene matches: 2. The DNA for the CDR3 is TGTGCCACCAGCAGAGGAGGGACAGGGGCTTTCTTT. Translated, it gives CATSRGGTGAFF.

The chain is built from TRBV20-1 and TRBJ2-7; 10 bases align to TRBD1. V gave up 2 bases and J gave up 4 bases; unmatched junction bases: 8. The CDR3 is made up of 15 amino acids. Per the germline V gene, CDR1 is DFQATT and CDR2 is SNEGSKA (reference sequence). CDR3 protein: CSARNRDRGPYEQYF. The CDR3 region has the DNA TGCAGTGCTAGAAACCGGGACAGGGGCCCTTACGAGCAGTACTTC.

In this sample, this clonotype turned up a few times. DNA of the CDR3: TGCGCCAGCAGCCAAGGGCCGGACGCGCAGCAGTTCTTC. Its protein is CASSQGPDAQQFF. This rearrangement joins TRBV4-3 to TRBJ2-1; D not certain. In germline, CDR1 is LGHNA, CDR2 YSLEER. CDR3 size: 13 residues. Trimming pared 1 base from V and 11 bases from J, leaving 12 bases between.

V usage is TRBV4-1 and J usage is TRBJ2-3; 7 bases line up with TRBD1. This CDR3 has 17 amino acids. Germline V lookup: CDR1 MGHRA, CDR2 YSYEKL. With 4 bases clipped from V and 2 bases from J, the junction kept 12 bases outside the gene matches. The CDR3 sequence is CASSPRSFRGNTDTQYF. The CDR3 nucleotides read TGCGCCAGCAGCCCAAGAAGCTTCAGGGGGAACACAGATACGCAGTATTTT.

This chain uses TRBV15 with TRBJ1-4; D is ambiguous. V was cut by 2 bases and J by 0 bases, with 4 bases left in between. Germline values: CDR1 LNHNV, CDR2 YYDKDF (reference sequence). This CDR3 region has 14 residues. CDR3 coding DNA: TGTGCCACCAGCAGAAGTGCAACTAATGAAAAACTGTTTTTT. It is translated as CATSRSATNEKLFF.